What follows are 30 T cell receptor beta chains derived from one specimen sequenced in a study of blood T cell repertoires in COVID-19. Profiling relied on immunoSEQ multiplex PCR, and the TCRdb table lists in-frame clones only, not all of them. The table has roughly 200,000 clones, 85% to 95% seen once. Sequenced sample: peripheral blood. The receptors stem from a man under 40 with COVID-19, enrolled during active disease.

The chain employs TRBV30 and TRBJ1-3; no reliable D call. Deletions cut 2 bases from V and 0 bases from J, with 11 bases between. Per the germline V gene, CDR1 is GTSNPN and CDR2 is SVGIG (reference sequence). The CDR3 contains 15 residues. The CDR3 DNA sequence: TGTGCCTGGAGTACTCTGAGAAGCTCTGGAAACACCATATATTTT. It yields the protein CAWSTLRSSGNTIYF.

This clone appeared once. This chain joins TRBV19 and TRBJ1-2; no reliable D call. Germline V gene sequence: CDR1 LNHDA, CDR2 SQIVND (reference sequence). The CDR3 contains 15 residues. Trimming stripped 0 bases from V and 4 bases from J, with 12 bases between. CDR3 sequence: CASSIDPGLIYGYTF. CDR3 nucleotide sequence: TGTGCCAGTAGTATAGATCCGGGATTGATCTATGGCTACACCTTC.

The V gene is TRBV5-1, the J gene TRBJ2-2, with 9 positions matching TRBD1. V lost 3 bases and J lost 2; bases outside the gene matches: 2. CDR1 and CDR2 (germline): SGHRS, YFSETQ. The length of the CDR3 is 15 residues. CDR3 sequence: CASSSTGGNTGELFF. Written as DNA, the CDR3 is TGCGCCAGCAGCTCAACAGGGGGCAACACCGGGGAGCTGTTTTTT.

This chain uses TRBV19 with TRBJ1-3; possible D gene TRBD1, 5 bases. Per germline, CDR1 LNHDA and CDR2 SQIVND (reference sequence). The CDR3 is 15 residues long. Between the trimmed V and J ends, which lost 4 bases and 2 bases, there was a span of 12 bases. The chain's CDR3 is CASSTDGGTGNTIYF. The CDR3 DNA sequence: TGTGCCAGTAGTACTGACGGGGGGACTGGAAACACCATATATTTT.

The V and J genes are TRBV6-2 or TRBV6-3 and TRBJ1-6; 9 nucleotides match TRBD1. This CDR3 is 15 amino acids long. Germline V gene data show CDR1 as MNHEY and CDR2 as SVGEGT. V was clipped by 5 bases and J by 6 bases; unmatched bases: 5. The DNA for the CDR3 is TGTGCCAGCAGTCCCTTGGACAGGGGTAATTCACCCCTCCACTTT. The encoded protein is CASSPLDRGNSPLHF.

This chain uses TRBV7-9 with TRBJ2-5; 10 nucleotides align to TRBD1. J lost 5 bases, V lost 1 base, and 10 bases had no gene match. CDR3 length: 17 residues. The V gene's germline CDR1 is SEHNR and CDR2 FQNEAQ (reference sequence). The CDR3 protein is CASSLGGTGASRETQYF. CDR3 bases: TGTGCCAGCAGCTTAGGCGGGACAGGGGCGTCCAGGGAGACCCAGTACTTC.

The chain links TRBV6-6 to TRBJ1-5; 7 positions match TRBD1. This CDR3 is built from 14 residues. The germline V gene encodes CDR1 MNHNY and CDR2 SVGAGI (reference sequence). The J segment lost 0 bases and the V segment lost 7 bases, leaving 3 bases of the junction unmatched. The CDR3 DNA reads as TGTGCCAGCAACGGGGACAGTAGCAATCAGCCCCAGCATTTT. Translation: CASNGDSSNQPQHF.

The CDR3 is CASSPGTDNSPLHF. The CDR3, as DNA: TGTGCCAGCTCACCAGGGACAGATAATTCACCCCTCCACTTT. The chain couples TRBV18 to TRBJ1-6, with 7 bases fitting TRBD1. This CDR3 region has 14 residues. With 2 bases clipped from V and 5 bases from J, the junction kept 0 bases outside the gene matches. The germline V gene encodes CDR1 KGHSH and CDR2 LQKENI.

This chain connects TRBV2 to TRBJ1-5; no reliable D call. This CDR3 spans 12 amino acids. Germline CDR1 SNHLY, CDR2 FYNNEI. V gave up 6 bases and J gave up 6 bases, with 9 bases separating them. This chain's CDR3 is CASRRSGQPQHF. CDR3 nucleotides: TGTGCCAGCAGGCGGTCGGGTCAGCCCCAGCATTTT.

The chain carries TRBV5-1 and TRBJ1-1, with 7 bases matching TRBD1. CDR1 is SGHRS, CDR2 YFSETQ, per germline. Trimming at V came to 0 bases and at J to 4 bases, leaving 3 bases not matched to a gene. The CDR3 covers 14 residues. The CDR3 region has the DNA TGCGCCAGCAGCTTGGGACAGGGCGTCACTGAAGCTTTCTTT. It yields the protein CASSLGQGVTEAFF.

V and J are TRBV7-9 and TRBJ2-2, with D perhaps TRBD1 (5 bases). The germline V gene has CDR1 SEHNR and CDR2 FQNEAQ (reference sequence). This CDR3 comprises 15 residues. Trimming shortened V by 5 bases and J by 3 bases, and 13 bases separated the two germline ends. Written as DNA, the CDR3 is TGTGCCAGCAGCCCCCGACGACAGCACACCGGGGAGCTGTTTTTT. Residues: CASSPRRQHTGELFF. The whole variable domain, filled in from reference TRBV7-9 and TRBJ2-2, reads DTGVSQNPRHKITKRGQNVTFRCDPISEHNRLYWYRQTLGQGPEFLTYFQNEAQLEKSRLLSDRFSAERPKGSFSTLEIQRTEQGDSAMYLCASSPRRQHTGELFFGEGSRLTVL.

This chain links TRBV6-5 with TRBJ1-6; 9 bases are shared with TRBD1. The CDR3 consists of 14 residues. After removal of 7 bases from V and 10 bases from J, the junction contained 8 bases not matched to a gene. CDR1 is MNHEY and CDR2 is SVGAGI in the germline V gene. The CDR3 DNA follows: TGTGCCAGCATCTCCGGGGACAGGGTCTCACCCCTCCACTTT. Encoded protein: CASISGDRVSPLHF.

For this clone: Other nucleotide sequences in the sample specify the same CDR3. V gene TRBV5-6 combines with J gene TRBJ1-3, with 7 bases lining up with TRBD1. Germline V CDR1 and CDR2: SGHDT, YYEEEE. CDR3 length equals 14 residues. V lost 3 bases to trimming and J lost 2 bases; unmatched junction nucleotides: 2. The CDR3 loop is CASSSRGTGNTIYF. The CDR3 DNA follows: TGTGCCAGCAGCTCCAGGGGGACTGGAAACACCATATATTTT.

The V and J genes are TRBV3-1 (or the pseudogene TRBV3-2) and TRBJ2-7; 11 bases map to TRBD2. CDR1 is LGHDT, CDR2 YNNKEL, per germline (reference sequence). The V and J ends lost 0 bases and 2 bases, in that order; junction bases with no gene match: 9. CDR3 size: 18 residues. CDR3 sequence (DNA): TGTGCCAGCAGCCAAGAAGTGGCTAGCGGGGGGCCGGCCTACGAGCAGTACTTC. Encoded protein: CASSQEVASGGPAYEQYF.

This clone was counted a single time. This chain's CDR3 is CASSEAAGTNYGYTF. DNA for the CDR3: TGTGCCAGCAGTGAAGCGGCAGGAACTAACTATGGCTACACCTTC. J is TRBJ1-2 and V is TRBV6-1; D not certain. The germline V and J ends were trimmed by 0 bases and 0 bases, with 8 bases remaining between them. CDR1 is MNHNS and CDR2 is SASEGT in the germline V gene. This CDR3 spans 15 amino acids.

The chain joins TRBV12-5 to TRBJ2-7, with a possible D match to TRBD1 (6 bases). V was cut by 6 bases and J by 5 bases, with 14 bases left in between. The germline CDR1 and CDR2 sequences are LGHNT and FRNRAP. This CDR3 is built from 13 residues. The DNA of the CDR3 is TGTGCTAGTGGATGGGACACTCTCAACGAGCAGTACTTC. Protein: CASGWDTLNEQYF.

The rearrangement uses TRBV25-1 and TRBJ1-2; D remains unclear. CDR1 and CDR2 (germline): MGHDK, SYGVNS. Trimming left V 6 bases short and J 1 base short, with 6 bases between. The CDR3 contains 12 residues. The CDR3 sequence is CASSHSNYGYTF. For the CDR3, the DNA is TGTGCCAGCAGCCACAGTAACTATGGCTACACCTTC.

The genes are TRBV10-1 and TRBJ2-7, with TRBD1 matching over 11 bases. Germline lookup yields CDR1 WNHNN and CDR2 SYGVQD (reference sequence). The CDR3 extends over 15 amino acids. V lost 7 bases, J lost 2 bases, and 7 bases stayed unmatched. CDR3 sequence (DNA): TGCGCCAGCACTCCGGGGACAGGGGGTGCCTACGAGCAGTACTTC. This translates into CASTPGTGGAYEQYF.

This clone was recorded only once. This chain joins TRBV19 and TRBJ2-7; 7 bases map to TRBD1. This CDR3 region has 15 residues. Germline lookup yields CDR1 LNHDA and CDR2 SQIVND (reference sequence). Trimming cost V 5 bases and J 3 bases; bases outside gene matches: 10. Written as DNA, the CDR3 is TGTGCCAGTAGTCCCGGGACAGAGACACTCTACGAGCAGTACTTC. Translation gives CASSPGTETLYEQYF. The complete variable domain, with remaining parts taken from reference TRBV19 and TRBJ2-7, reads DGGITQSPKYLFRKEGQNVTLSCEQNLNHDAMYWYRQDPGQGLRLIYYSQIVNDFQKGDIAEGYSVSREKKESFPLTVTSAQKNPTAFYLCASSPGTETLYEQYFGPGTRLTVT.

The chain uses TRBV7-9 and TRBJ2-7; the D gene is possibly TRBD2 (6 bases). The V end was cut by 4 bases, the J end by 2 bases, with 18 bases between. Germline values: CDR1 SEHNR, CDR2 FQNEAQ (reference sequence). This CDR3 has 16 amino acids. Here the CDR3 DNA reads TGTGCCAGCAGCTCCCTAAATCGGGGGACTCCCTACGAGCAGTACTTC. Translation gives CASSSLNRGTPYEQYF.

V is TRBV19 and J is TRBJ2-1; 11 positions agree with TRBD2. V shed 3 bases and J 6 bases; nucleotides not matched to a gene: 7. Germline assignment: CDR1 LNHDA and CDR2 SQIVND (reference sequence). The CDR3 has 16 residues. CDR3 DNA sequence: TGTGCCAGTAGTATTTTCACTAGCGGGGGTCCCAATGAGCAGTTCTTC. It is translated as CASSIFTSGGPNEQFF. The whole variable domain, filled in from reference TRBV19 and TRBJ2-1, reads DGGITQSPKYLFRKEGQNVTLSCEQNLNHDAMYWYRQDPGQGLRLIYYSQIVNDFQKGDIAEGYSVSREKKESFPLTVTSAQKNPTAFYLCASSIFTSGGPNEQFFGPGTRLTVL.

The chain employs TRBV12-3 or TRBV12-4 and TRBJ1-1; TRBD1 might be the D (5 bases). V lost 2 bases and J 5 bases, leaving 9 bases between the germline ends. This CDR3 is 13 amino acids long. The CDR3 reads CASSLQGSTEAFF. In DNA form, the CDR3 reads TGTGCCAGCAGTTTACAGGGATCGACTGAAGCTTTCTTT.

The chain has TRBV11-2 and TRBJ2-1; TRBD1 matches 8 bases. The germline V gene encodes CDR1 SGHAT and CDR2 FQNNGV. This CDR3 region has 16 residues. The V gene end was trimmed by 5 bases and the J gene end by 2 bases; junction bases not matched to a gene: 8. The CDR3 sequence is CASSNLQGETYNEQFF. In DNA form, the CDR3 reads TGTGCCAGCAGCAACTTACAGGGGGAAACCTACAATGAGCAGTTCTTC.

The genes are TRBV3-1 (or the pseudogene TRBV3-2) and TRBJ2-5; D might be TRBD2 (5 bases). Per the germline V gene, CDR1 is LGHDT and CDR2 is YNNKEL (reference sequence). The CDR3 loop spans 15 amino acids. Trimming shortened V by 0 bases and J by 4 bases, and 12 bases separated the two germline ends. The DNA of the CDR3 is TGTGCCAGCAGCCAAGAACACGGGGTCGGAGAGACCCAGTACTTC. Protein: CASSQEHGVGETQYF.

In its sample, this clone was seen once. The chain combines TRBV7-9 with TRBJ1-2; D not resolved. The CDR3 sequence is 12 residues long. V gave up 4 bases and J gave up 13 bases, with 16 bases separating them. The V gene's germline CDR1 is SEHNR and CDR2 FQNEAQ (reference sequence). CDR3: CASSSISGSVTF. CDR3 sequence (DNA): TGTGCCAGCAGCTCGATTTCTGGTAGTGTCACCTTC.

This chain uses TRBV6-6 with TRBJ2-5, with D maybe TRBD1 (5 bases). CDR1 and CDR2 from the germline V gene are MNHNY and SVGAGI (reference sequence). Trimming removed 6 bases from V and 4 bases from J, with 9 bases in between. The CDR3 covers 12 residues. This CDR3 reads CASRGVGETQYF. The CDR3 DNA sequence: TGTGCCAGCAGAGGGGTGGGAGAGACCCAGTACTTC.

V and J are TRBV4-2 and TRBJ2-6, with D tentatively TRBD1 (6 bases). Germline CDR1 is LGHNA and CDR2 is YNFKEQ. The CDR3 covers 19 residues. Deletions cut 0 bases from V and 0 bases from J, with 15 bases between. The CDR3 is CASSQDGAGVSSGANVLTF. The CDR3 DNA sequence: TGTGCCAGCAGCCAAGATGGGGCAGGGGTTAGCTCTGGGGCCAACGTCCTGACTTTC.

CDR3 sequence (DNA): TGTGCCAGCAGCCTCTGGAGTAGCGGGGGGGCTGGGGCCAACGTCCTGACTTTC. Its translation: CASSLWSSGGAGANVLTF. V usage is TRBV3-1 (or the pseudogene TRBV3-2) and J usage is TRBJ2-6; 11 bases line up with TRBD2. The CDR3 has 18 amino acids. V gave up 4 bases and J gave up 2 bases; unmatched junction bases: 7. Germline V gene data show CDR1 as LGHDT and CDR2 as YNNKEL (reference sequence).

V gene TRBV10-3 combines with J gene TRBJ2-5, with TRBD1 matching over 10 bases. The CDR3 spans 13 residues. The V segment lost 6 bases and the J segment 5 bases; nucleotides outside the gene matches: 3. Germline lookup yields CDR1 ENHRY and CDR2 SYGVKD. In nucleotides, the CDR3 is TGTGCCATCAGGACAGGGGGCGGGGAGACCCAGTACTTC. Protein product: CAIRTGGGETQYF.

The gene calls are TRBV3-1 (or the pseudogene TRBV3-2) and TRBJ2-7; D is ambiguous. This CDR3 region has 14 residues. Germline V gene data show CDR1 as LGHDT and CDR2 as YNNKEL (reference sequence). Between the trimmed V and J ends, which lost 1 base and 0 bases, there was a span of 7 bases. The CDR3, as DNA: TGTGCCAGCAGCCAAGCCTCCCTCTCCTACGAGCAGTACTTC. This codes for CASSQASLSYEQYF.